Here is one T cell receptor beta chain with its context. This clonotype was counted a few times. Its antigen remains unidentified. Per-base quality was not reported, and no clone a single base away is much larger than it. The source of the sample is a study of identical twins (dated by TCRdb to 2016 to 2017). In the study overall: The study deep-sequenced TCR alpha and beta repertoires from monozygotic twins, unrelated adults of various ages and cord blood to test whether fetal clonotypes persist. To rule out contamination, the twin experiments were replicated at different times with different library preparation protocols.

The library relied on 5' RACE. Sequencing used an Illumina HiSeq 2000. Template switching introduced a universal primer binding site; the final cDNA contained a unique molecular identifier, enabling accurate counting of TCR cDNA molecules. Specific primers in the conserved constant-segment region were used to synthesize first-strand cDNA for the TCR alpha and beta chains. To control for contamination, every cDNA library carried two barcodes: a SMART-Mk sample barcode plus Illumina barcodes. TruSeq adapter sequences along with Illumina sample barcodes were introduced in two successive PCR steps. The TCR alpha and beta cDNA libraries were sequenced on the Illumina HiSeq platform using custom primers. The authors' analysis ran thus. MiGEC processed the raw reads to extract unique molecular identifiers, while MiXCR was used to determine the CDR3 positions. Recombination models were inferred per individual with the repgenHMM and IGoR tools using an EM algorithm. The analysis of shared clonotypes was done with the tcR package in R, with sharing normalized by the product of cloneset sizes. Out-of-frame nonproductive sequences were analyzed to study raw recombination free of thymic and clonal selection effects. The raw public data were reprocessed by TCRdb itself: fastp quality trimming at Q25, MiXCR clonotype calling, in-frame beta chains only. Rows with a matching CDR3 protein are joined into one entry that keeps the most common DNA and genes. These V and J calls rely on TCRdb rather than the paper's analysis. Here the sample has around 960,000 distinct CDR3 sequences; 9% to 15% occur a single time. The top ten clones comprise around 1.6% of the sample.

Summary of the overall study and its limitations: Invariant T cells such as MAIT and iNKT could partly confound zero-insertion analyses, though diverse VJ usage argued against this for most clonotypes. In beta out-of-frame sequences, excess twin sharing was weaker, because having fewer shared sequences lowered the signal-to-noise ratio. Because the same donors could not be followed over many years, the conclusions depended on cross-sectional statistical analysis. In monozygotic twins, out-of-frame TCR alpha sharing was systematically underestimated by recombination models, although the models agreed with sharing between unrelated individuals. Compared with coincidental sharing between unrelated individuals, an excess of low generation-probability sequences was observed among out-of-frame TCR alpha sequences shared between twins. Abundant cord blood beta clonotypes carried fewer insertions; young adult naive repertoires showed a weaker similar trend, while memory repertoires showed none.

Every donor was a healthy Caucasian. Three pairs of female monozygotic twins, all aged roughly 18 to 29 years, were included in the twin cohort. The RNA used for TCR libraries was isolated from peripheral blood mononuclear cells. The germline V gene encodes CDR1 LNHNV and CDR2 YYDKDF (reference sequence). V is pared back by 0 bases and J by 4 bases, with 7 bases lying between the germline termini. The CDR3 numbers 13 residues from cysteine through phenylalanine. The kept DNA is CDR3 alone, 39 bases in frame from the first base. The sample was also linked to a second study, of yellow fever vaccine responses in identical twins. From that second study: The T cell response to vaccination in identical twins was reported by the authors to appear partly convergent and partly personalized. Focusing on identical twins, the study followed the T cell clones that responded to the vaccine, and did so with precision.

This clonotype was obtained from a woman in her late teens or twenties in good health. Here the chain combines TRBV15 and TRBJ2-7, with the D gene call left open. Source material: PBMCs. The CDR3 sequence is CATSRDTHYEQYF. In nucleotide form, the sequence is TGTGCCACCAGCAGAGATACCCATTACGAGCAGTACTTC.